This T cell receptor (beta chain) was sequenced in a study of T cells in Graves' hyperthyroidism and ophthalmopathy. Study observations and caveats: It was a median around 6 months before onset that the model predicted ophthalmopathy. Patients with ophthalmopathy were separated from those with stable hyperthyroidism by a 13 V-J model.

Subjects with ophthalmopathy showed a Clinical Activity Score no lower than 3, a NOSPECS grade no lower than 4, and a duration shorter than 3 months. Based on clinical symptoms, serum thyroxine and TRAb, thyroid ultrasound and orbital computed tomography, diagnoses were reached. Germline-derived CDR1 and CDR2 are SGHTA and FQGNSA. Trimming cost V 6 bases and J 3 bases; bases outside gene matches: 9. The CDR3 runs 16 residues. Template material for amplifying TCR beta CDR3 regions consisted of RNA transcripts. First-round RT-PCR targeting the TCR CDR3 was performed with the HTBI primer set. Via MiXCR, TCRdb re-called the multiplex PCR reads, giving one row per CDR3 protein. The sample includes about 52,000 distinct CDR3 sequences, roughly 50% of them seen just once. With respect to this clonotype: Its specificity is not known.

The chain is built from TRBV7-2 and TRBJ2-7, with 12 nucleotides matching TRBD2. Sequencing was performed on blood. This clonotype was obtained from a woman aged 45-60 years with Graves' ophthalmopathy. DNA for the CDR3: TGTGCCAGCAGTTTTACTAGCGGGAGGATCTACTACGAGCAGTACTTC. Residues: CASSFTSGRIYYEQYF.